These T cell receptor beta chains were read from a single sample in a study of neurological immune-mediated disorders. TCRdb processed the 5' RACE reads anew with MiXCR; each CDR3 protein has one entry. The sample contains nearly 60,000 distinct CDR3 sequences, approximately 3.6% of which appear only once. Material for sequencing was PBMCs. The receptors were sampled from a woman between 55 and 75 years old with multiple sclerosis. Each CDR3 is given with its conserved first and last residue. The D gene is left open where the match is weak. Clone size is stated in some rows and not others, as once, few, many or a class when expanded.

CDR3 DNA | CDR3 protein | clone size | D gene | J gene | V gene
TGTGCCAGCAGCCCACTCGGCGAACAGGGGGCTAACTATGGCTACACCTTC | CASSPLGEQGANYGYTF | many | TRBD1 | TRBJ1-2 | TRBV7-9
TGTGCCAGCAGTCCAATGAATACGCAGTATTTT | CASSPMNTQYF | many | NA | TRBJ2-3 | TRBV25-1
TGTGCCAGCAGAGCGAGCTATGGCTACACCTTC | CASRASYGYTF | many | NA | TRBJ1-2 | TRBV2
TGCGCCAGCAGCTTGCGCACAGCCCGTCTGAAGGAGCAGTACTTC | CASSLRTARLKEQYF | many | NA | TRBJ2-7 | TRBV5-1
TGTGCCTGGAGTGGGCGGATGGGGTTCCTGAACACTGAAGCTTTCTTT | CAWSGRMGFLNTEAFF | NA | NA | TRBJ1-1 | TRBV30
TGCAGTGCTCGGGGAAATGAAGCTTTCTTT | CSARGNEAFF | few | NA | TRBJ1-1 | TRBV20-1
TGCAGTGCTAGAGATGGACAGGGTAGCCTAGTGGCTAATGAAAAACTGTTTTTT | CSARDGQGSLVANEKLFF | many | TRBD1 | TRBJ1-4 | TRBV20-1
TGTGCCAGCAGCGCCCTACAGGGGTACACCGGGGAGCTGTTTTTT | CASSALQGYTGELFF | many | TRBD1 | TRBJ2-2 | TRBV7-9
TGTGCCAGCAGCCTTGATTCGGGGAGCTACGAGCAGTACTTC | CASSLDSGSYEQYF | many | NA | TRBJ2-7 | TRBV3-1
TGTGCAACCCAACAGAGCTCCTACGAGCAGTACTTC | CATQQSSYEQYF | many | NA | TRBJ2-7 | TRBV7-9
TGCGCCAGCAGCCTCACCTTGGACAGGGCTAACGAGCAGTACTTC | CASSLTLDRANEQYF | many | TRBD1 | TRBJ2-7 | TRBV5-1
TGCGCCAGCAGCTTGGAGAGGGCCAGGACCTACGAGCAGTACTTC | CASSLERARTYEQYF | many | NA | TRBJ2-7 | TRBV5-1
TGTGCCAGCAGCCCAAGGACTAGCGGGAGCTACGAGCAGTACTTC | CASSPRTSGSYEQYF | NA | TRBD2 | TRBJ2-7 | TRBV11-2
TGTGCCAGCAGTGGGATACTGGGAGGGGGTGCGAAGGGATATTACAATGAGCAGTTCTTC | CASSGILGGGAKGYYNEQFF | many | NA | TRBJ2-1 | TRBV27
TGTGCCATCAGCATTACTAGCGGAGATGACAATGAGCAGTTCTTC | CAISITSGDDNEQFF | many | TRBD2 | TRBJ2-1 | TRBV10-3
TGCAGTGTAGGAGGGGCACTAATAAAGACCCAGTACTTC | CSVGGALIKTQYF | many | NA | TRBJ2-5 | TRBV20-1
TGCGCCAGCAGCTTGATGACTGCTGCATACTACGAGCAGTACTTC | CASSLMTAAYYEQYF | many | NA | TRBJ2-7 | TRBV5-1
TGCAGTGCAGCAGACAGGGCTCGGGAAAAACTGTTTTTT | CSAADRAREKLFF | many | TRBD1 | TRBJ1-4 | TRBV20-1
TGTGCCAGCAGTACCACCCCGGTGGGGGATTCACCCCTCCACTTT | CASSTTPVGDSPLHF | NA | NA | TRBJ1-6 | TRBV6-6
TGCAGTGCTAATAGTCGAACAGTTGACTCACCCCTCCACTTT | CSANSRTVDSPLHF | many | NA | TRBJ1-6 | TRBV20-1
TGTGCCACCACAAAGTCCAGCTACGAGCAGTACTTC | CATTKSSYEQYF | many | NA | TRBJ2-7 | TRBV6-2/TRBV6-3
TGTGCCAGCAGTTACTCCCTTACAGATACGCAGTATTTT | CASSYSLTDTQYF | few | NA | TRBJ2-3 | TRBV6-2/TRBV6-3
TGCAGTGCTAGGGTCTCAGGGGACAAGCCCCAGCATTTT | CSARVSGDKPQHF | many | NA | TRBJ1-5 | TRBV20-1
TGTGCCAGCAGGGAAACCAGCAATCAGCCCCAGCATTTT | CASRETSNQPQHF | many | NA | TRBJ1-5 | TRBV28
TGTGCCAGCAGTTTATGGGCAGGCGGATTCGGGCTGTTTTTT | CASSLWAGGFGLFF | many | NA | TRBJ1-4 | TRBV28
TGTGCCAGCACCCCTTTGGGGGGGGCTGCCACTGAAGCTTTCTTT | CASTPLGGAATEAFF | many | NA | TRBJ1-1 | TRBV7-9
TGTGCCAGCAGTTTAGACAGGCGGGAGCAGTACTTC | CASSLDRREQYF | many | NA | TRBJ2-7 | TRBV28
TGTGCCAGCCGGGGCGGGTGGGGAAGTAGCACAGATACGCAGTATTTT | CASRGGWGSSTDTQYF | many | NA | TRBJ2-3 | TRBV6-5
TGTGCCAGCAGTTTTGACAGGTTAAACATTCAGTACTTC | CASSFDRLNIQYF | many | NA | TRBJ2-4 | TRBV27
TGTGCCAGCAGCCCCGGGCCGACAGTGAGGGGTGAGCAGTTCTTC | CASSPGPTVRGEQFF | many | NA | TRBJ2-1 | TRBV7-8
TGTGCCAGCAGTTATTCAGATACGCAGTATTTT | CASSYSDTQYF | many | NA | TRBJ2-3 | TRBV6-5
TGTGCCAGCAGTTTCCTTAGTCAGCCCCAGCATTTT | CASSFLSQPQHF | many | NA | TRBJ1-5 | TRBV28
TGTGCCAGCAGTGAAGGAGGCAGGCTTGAAAAACTGTTTTTT | CASSEGGRLEKLFF | many | NA | TRBJ1-4 | TRBV2
TGTGCCAGTCTGTCGGGGATGAACGTCCTGACTTTC | CASLSGMNVLTF | many | NA | TRBJ2-6 | TRBV28
TGTGCCACCATCAGTCCCACGGGAGGCTACACCTTC | CATISPTGGYTF | many | NA | TRBJ1-2 | TRBV27
TGTGCCAGCAGTTTCCCAGGGGTCATCACCGGGGAGCTGTTTTTT | CASSFPGVITGELFF | many | NA | TRBJ2-2 | TRBV28
TGTGCCAGCAGCCGCCTGGGACTAGCGGGAGAAGAGACCCAGTACTTC | CASSRLGLAGEETQYF | many | TRBD2 | TRBJ2-5 | TRBV7-8
TGCAGTGCCCCGTTAGCGGGAGGCGCAGGGGAGCTGTTTTTT | CSAPLAGGAGELFF | many | TRBD2 | TRBJ2-2 | TRBV20-1
TGCAGTGCTAGAGAAAACGGGTTCGGCGGCTACACCTTC | CSARENGFGGYTF | many | NA | TRBJ1-2 | TRBV20-1
TGTGCCAGCAGGAGGGACAGAAGTAGCAATCAGCCCCAGCATTTT | CASRRDRSSNQPQHF | many | TRBD1 | TRBJ1-5 | TRBV12-3/TRBV12-4
TGCGCCAGCAGCAGACCGGGACAGGGGGCTGGAGATACGCAGTATTTT | CASSRPGQGAGDTQYF | many | TRBD1 | TRBJ2-3 | TRBV5-1
TGCAGTGCTTCCCAACCGGGACTGGCGACCTACGAGCAGTACTTC | CSASQPGLATYEQYF | many | NA | TRBJ2-7 | TRBV20-1
TGTGCCAGCTCCCCCCCATCGCAGGTAGACACTGAAGCTTTCTTT | CASSPPSQVDTEAFF | NA | NA | TRBJ1-1 | TRBV9
TGTGCCAGCAGTTTTTCAGGACAGAGACAGCCCCAGCATTTT | CASSFSGQRQPQHF | many | NA | TRBJ1-5 | TRBV12-3/TRBV12-4
TGCGCCAGCAGCTTGGGCCTAAAAACTGAAGCTTTCTTT | CASSLGLKTEAFF | many | NA | TRBJ1-1 | TRBV5-1
TGTGCCAGCAGTCTACTACTAGCGGGAGGAACAGATACGCAGTATTTT | CASSLLLAGGTDTQYF | many | TRBD2 | TRBJ2-3 | TRBV12-3/TRBV12-4
TGCGCCAGCAGTGAGGGACAGGGGTACACCGGGGAGCTGTTTTTT | CASSEGQGYTGELFF | many | TRBD1 | TRBJ2-2 | TRBV10-2
TGTGCCAGCAGAATAGCGTACACCGGGGAGCTGTTTTTT | CASRIAYTGELFF | many | NA | TRBJ2-2 | TRBV6-5